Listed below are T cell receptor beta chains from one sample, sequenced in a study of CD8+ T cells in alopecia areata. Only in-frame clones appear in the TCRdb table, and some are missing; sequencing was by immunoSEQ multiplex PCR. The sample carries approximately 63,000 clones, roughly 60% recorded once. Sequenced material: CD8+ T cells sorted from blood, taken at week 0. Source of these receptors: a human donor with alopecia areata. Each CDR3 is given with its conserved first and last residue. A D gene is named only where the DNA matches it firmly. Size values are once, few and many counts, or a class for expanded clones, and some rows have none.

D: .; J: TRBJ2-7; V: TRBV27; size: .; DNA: TGTGCCAGCAGTTTAGCGGCAGGGAATATCTACGAGCAGTACTTC; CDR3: CASSLAAGNIYEQYF
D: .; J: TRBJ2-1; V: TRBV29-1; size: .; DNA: TGCAGCGTTGAGGGACAGGGGACTAGCGGACCCAATGAGCAGTTCTTC; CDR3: CSVEGQGTSGPNEQFF
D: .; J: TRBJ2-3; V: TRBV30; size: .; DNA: TGTGCCTGGAGTAGCGGGCGCACAGATACGCAGTATTTT; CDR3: CAWSSGRTDTQYF
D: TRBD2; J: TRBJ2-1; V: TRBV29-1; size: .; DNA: TGCAGCGTTGAAGGAGAGACTAGCGGGAGGGCGGGTGAGCAGTTCTTC; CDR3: CSVEGETSGRAGEQFF
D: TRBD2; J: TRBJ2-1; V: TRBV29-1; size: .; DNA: TGCAGCGTTGAAGTAAGAATTACAGCTGGCGGGAGGAACAATGAGCAGTTCTTC; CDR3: CSVEVRITAGGRNNEQFF
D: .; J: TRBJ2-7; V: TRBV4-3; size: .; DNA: TGCGCCAGCAGCCAAGATGGAGCTACCTACGAGCAGTACTTC; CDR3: CASSQDGATYEQYF
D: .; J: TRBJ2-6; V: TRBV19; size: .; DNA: TGTGCCAGTAGTATACTTACCAGCTCTGGGGCCAACGTCCTGACTTTC; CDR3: CASSILTSSGANVLTF
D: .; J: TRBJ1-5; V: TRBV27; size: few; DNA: TGTGCCAGCAGTTTATCTCGGCAGGGTGGAAATCAGCCCCAGCATTTT; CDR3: CASSLSRQGGNQPQHF
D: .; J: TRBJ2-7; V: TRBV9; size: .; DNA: TGTGCCAGCAGCCTAAGGGGGGGCGAGCAGTACTTC; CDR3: CASSLRGGEQYF
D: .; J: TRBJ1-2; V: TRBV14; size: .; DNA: TGTGCCAGCAGCCAAGATACACTTCTCTATGGCTACACCTTC; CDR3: CASSQDTLLYGYTF
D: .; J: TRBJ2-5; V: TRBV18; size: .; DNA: TGTGCCAGCTCACCACCGAATCGTAATAAAGAGACCCAGTACTTC; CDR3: CASSPPNRNKETQYF
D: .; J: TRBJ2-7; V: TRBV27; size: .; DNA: TGTGCCAGCAGTTTAGACGGTTACGAGCAGTACTTC; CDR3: CASSLDGYEQYF
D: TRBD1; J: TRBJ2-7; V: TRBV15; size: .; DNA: TGTGCCACCAGTCTTACTAGACAGGGGGGTGGCGAGCAGTACTTC; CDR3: CATSLTRQGGGEQYF
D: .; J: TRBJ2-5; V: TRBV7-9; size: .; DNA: TGTGCCAGCAGCGCGGACCGCTTAGAGACCCAGTACTTC; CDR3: CASSADRLETQYF
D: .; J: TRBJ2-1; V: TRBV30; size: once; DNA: TGTGCCTGGAGTTCAAGCTACAATGAGCAGTTCTTC; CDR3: CAWSSSYNEQFF
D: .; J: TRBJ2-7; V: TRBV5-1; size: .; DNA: TGCGCCAGCAGCGTTAGCGGGACAGGCGACGAGCAGTACTTC; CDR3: CASSVSGTGDEQYF
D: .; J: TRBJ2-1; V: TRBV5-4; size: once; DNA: TGTGCCAGCAGCTCGGACAATGAGCAGTTCTTC; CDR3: CASSSDNEQFF
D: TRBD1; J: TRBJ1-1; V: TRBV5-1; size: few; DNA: TGCGCCAGCAGCTTGGCTAGGGACAGGGCCGTGAACACTGAAGCTTTCTTT; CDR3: CASSLARDRAVNTEAFF
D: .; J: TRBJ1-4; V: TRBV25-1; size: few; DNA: TGTGCCAGCAGTGTTCAAAGTGAAATGGCAGAACTGTTTTTT; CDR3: CASSVQSEMAELFF
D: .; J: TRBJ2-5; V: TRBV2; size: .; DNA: TGTGCCAGCAGGGGAGAGACCCAGTACTTC; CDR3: CASRGETQYF
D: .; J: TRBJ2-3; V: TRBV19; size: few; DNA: TGTGCCAGTATGGAGCGGATCACAGATACGCAGTATTTT; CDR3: CASMERITDTQYF
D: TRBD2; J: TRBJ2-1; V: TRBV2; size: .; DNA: TGTGCCAGCAGTGATGTTAGCGGGAGTAGCAATGAGCAGTTCTTC; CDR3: CASSDVSGSSNEQFF
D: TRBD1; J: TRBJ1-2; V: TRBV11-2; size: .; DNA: TGTGCCAGCAGCCTTCTGACAGGGGGCGGTTATGGCTACACCTTC; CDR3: CASSLLTGGGYGYTF
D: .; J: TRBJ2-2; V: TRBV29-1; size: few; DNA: TGCAGCGTGGTACTACAGAGGAACACCGGGGAGCTGTTTTTT; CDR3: CSVVLQRNTGELFF
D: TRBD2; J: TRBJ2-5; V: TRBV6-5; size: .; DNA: TGTGCCAGCAGTCGGGGACTAGAAGAGACCCAGTACTTC; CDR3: CASSRGLEETQYF
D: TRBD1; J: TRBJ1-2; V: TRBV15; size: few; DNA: TGTGCCACCAGCAGAGACCCAGACAGGGGGCAGAGCTACACCTTC; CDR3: CATSRDPDRGQSYTF
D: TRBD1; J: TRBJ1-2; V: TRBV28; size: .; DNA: TGTGCCAGCAGCTTTGGGACAGGTGACATCTATGGCTACACCTTC; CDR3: CASSFGTGDIYGYTF